This T cell receptor beta chain was captured in a study of shared clonotypes between healthy human individuals. About the research overall: Those who served as donors were a couple of women and three men between the ages of 18 and 49.

Regarding the study as a whole: Generation probabilities were higher for clonotypes shared across all four sorted-subset donors than for unshared ones.

As concerns this clone: The antigen is undetermined.

Some clones are missing from TCRdb's copy, which holds only in-frame ones; the method was immunoSEQ multiplex PCR. The sample lists millions of clones, about 92% occurring once. Naive CD8 isolation took CD45RO-negative cells positively selected for CCR7 and excluded terminally differentiated effector memory CD45RA+ cells. Germline V gene lookup returns CDR1 MNHNS and CDR2 SASEGT. Trimming removed 1 base at V and 6 bases at J, with 7 bases between. This CDR3 comprises 13 residues. Source material: naive CD8+ T cells from PBMCs. The receptor's source is a man younger than 35 in good health. Some clones in this sample may be carry-over from other donors' samples. The chain recombines TRBV6-1 with TRBJ1-5; TRBD1 is a possible D gene (6 bases). The CDR3 DNA reads as TGTGCCAGCAGTGAAGACAGGGTTCAGCCCCAGCATTTT. As protein: CASSEDRVQPQHF.